Included here is one T cell receptor (beta chain) sequence, with context. Its cognate antigen is unknown. The entry originates in a study of cytomegalovirus exposure and HLA in healthy donors. Study-wide context: Sequencing of approximately 190 million T cells in an earlier analysis found 95 million to 120 million unique TCR beta sequences. Whole-study findings and limits: Some 17,000 TCR beta sequences were associated with HLA alleles at 0.05 false discovery rate in a later analysis. Several V segments, TRBV6-2 and TRBV6-3 among them, could not be told apart and were dropped.

The PCR employed 60 Vbeta primers together with 13 Jbeta primers. The assay was immunoSEQ multiplex PCR, and TCRdb's table has in-frame clones only and misses some. The table shows 120,000 or so clones, with 81% occurring only once. This CDR3 has 16 residues. Germline loops: CDR1 SGHRS, CDR2 YFSETQ. V lost 5 bases, J lost 4 bases, and 13 bases stayed unmatched. Donors counted as nominally healthy when sampled, yet unrecorded immune exposures were likely. This sequence joins TRBV5-1 and TRBJ2-7; 9 nucleotides line up with TRBD2. The sequenced material came from PBMCs. This clonotype was obtained from a man aged 18 to 29 in good health and CMV-seronegative. The DNA for the CDR3 is TGCGCCAGCAGTCCCTCCGCGGGGGGGTTTTCTTACGAGCAGTACTTC. This translates into CASSPSAGGFSYEQYF.